This T cell receptor beta chain was documented in a study of cytomegalovirus exposure and HLA in healthy donors. Germline CDR1 reads SGHDT; CDR2 reads YYEEEE. This CDR3 has 11 amino acids. After removal of 1 base from V and 11 bases from J, the junction contained 3 bases not matched to a gene. Overall study results and limits: Later analysis showed TCR association rates varying by HLA locus, highest for DRB1 and lowest for HLA-C. There were several of the most significant clusters that appeared linked to common viral pathogens in a later analysis. Roughly uniform sequencing depth across donors was assumed, possibly incorrectly.

Comment on this clone: Its matching antigen is unknown.

The PCR used 60 Vbeta and 13 Jbeta primers. In the authors' workflow: Approximately 72 million unique TCR beta chains, about 11 million of them shared, were counted by a later analysis. Produced via immunoSEQ multiplex PCR; TCRdb's table is partial and in-frame only. V and J calls and clone size are as listed in that table; D and trimming were resolved from the DNA. The sample has about 130,000 clones; roughly 74% are singletons. The V gene is TRBV5-6, the J gene TRBJ2-7, with 7 bases identical to TRBD2. Sequenced input: PBMCs. This TCR derives from a man aged 35 to 55 in good health and CMV-seropositive. DNA of the CDR3: TGTGCCAGCAGCTTGACGGGGAGGGAGTACTTC. Its translation is CASSLTGREYF.